This T cell receptor (beta chain) was found in a study of control samples from healthy donors and cancer patients. V lost 8 bases, J lost 4 bases, and 5 bases stayed unmatched. Germline values: CDR1 SNHLY, CDR2 FYNNEI. The CDR3 consists of 14 residues. Profiling relied on immunoSEQ multiplex PCR, and the TCRdb table lists in-frame clones only, not all of them. The sample lists under 150,000 clones, around 89% occurring once. The sample comprised blood. The TCR was taken from a man aged 40-49 years in good health. The V call is TRBV2, the J call TRBJ2-3; TRBD2 agrees at 11 bases. The DNA of the CDR3 is TGTGCCAGCTTTAGCGGGGGGGCCCCAGATACGCAGTATTTT. It is translated as CASFSGGAPDTQYF.